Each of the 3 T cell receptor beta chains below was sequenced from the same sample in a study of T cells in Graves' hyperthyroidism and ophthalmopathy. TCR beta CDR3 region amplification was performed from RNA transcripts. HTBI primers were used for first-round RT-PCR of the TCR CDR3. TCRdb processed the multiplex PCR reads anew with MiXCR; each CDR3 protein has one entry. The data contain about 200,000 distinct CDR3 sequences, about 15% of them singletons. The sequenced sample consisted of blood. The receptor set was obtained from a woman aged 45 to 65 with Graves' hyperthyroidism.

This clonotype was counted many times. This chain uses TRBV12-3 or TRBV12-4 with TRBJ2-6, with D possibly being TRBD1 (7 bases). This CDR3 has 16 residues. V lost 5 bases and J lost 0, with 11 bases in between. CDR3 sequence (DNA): TGTGCCAGCAGTAGACAGGGAGGCTCTGGGGCCAACGTCCTGACTTTC. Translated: CASSRQGGSGANVLTF.

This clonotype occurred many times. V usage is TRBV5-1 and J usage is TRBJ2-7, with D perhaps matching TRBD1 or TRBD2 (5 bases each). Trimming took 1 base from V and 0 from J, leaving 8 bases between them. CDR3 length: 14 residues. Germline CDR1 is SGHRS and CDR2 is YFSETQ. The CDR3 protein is CASSLPGSSYEQYF. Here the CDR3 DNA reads TGCGCCAGCAGCTTGCCAGGGAGCTCCTACGAGCAGTACTTC.

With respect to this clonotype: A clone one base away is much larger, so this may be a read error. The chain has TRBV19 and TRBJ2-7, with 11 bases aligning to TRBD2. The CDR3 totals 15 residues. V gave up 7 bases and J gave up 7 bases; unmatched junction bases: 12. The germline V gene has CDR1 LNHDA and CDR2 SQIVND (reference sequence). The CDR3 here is CASTGLGLAVDEQYF. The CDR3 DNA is TGTGCCAGTACCGGACTGGGACTAGCGGTCGATGAGCAGTACTTC.